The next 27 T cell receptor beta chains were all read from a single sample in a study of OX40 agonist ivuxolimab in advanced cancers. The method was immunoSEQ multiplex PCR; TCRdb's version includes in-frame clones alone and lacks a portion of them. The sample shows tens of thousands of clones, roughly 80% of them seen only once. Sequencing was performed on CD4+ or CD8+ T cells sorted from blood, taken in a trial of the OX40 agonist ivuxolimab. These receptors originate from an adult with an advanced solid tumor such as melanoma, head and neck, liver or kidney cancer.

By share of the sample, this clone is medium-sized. The CDR3 sequence: CAWRAAGRGETQYF. The CDR3 DNA reads TGTGCCTGGAGGGCGGCAGGGCGGGGGGAGACCCAGTACTTC. This rearrangement joins TRBV30 to TRBJ2-5; 7 nucleotides match TRBD2. V lost 3 bases, J lost 5 bases, and 9 bases stayed unmatched. Germline CDR1 and CDR2: GTSNPN and SVGIG (reference sequence). This CDR3 contains 14 residues.

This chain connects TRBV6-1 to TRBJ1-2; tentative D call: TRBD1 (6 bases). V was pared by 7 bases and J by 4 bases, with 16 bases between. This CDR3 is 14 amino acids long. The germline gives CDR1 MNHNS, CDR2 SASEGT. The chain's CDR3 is CASTEEAGAYGYTF. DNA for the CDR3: TGTGCCAGCACCGAAGAGGCAGGGGCCTATGGCTACACCTTC.

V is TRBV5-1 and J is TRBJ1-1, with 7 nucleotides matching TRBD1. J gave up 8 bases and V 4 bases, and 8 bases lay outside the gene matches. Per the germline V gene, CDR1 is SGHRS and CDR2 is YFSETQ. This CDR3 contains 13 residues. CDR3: CASSIHRGAEAFF. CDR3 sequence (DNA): TGCGCCAGCAGCATTCACAGGGGTGCCGAAGCTTTCTTT.

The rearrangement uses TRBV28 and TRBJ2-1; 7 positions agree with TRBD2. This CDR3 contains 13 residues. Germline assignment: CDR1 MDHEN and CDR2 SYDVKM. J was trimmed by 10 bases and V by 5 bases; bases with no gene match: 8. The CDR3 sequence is CASSRSTSDEQFF. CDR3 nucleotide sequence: TGTGCCAGCAGTCGTTCTACTAGCGACGAGCAGTTCTTC.

CDR3 coding DNA: TGTGCCAGCAGTGAAGTCATAAGCTCTGGGGCCAACGTCCTGACTTTC. Translated, it gives CASSEVISSGANVLTF. The chain couples TRBV6-1 to TRBJ2-6, with D unresolved. CDR3 size: 16 residues. V gave up 1 base and J gave up 0 bases, with 7 bases separating them. Germline values: CDR1 MNHNS, CDR2 SASEGT.

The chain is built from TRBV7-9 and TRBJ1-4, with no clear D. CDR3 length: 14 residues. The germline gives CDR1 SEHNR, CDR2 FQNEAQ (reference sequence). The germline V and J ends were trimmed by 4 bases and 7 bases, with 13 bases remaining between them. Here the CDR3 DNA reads TGTGCCAGCAGCTCGGACGCCCTGGGTGAAAAACTGTTTTTT. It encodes CASSSDALGEKLFF.

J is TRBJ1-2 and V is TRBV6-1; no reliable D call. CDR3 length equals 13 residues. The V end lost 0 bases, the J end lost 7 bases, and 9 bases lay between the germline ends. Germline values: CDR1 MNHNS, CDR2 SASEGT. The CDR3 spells CASSEAPGVGYTF. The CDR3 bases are TGTGCCAGCAGTGAAGCGCCCGGGGTTGGCTACACCTTC.

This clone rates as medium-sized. As DNA, the CDR3 is TGTGCCTGGGACAGGGTTCCCTACGAGCAGTACTTC. It encodes CAWDRVPYEQYF. The gene calls are TRBV30 and TRBJ2-7; 7 bases match TRBD1. V dropped 5 bases and J dropped 2; count of bases not matched to a gene: 3. Germline V gene data show CDR1 as GTSNPN and CDR2 as SVGIG (reference sequence). The CDR3 sequence is 12 residues long.

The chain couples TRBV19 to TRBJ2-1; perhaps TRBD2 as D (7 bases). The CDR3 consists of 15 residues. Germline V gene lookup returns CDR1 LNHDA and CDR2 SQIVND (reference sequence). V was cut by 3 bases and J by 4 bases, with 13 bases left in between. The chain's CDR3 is CASSIGGAAYNEQFF. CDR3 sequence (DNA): TGTGCCAGTAGTATTGGGGGGGCGGCTTACAATGAGCAGTTCTTC.

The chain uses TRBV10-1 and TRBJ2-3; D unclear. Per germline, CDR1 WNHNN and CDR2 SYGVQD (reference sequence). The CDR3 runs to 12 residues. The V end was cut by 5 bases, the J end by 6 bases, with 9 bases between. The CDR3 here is CASSPNTDTQYF. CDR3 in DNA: TGCGCCAGCAGTCCTAACACGGATACGCAGTATTTT.

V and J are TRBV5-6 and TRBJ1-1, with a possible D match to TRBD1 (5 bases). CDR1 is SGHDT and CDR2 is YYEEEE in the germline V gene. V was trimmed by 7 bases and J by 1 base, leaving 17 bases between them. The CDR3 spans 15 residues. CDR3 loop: CASSWTTTPNTEAFF. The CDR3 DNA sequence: TGTGCCAGCTCTTGGACAACTACGCCGAACACTGAAGCTTTCTTT.

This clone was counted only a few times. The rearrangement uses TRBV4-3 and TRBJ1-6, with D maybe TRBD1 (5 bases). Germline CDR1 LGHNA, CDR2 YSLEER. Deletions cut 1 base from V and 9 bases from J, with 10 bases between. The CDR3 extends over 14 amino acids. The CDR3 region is CASSQGGTGSPLHF. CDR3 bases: TGCGCCAGCAGCCAAGGAGGGACCGGTTCACCCCTCCACTTT.

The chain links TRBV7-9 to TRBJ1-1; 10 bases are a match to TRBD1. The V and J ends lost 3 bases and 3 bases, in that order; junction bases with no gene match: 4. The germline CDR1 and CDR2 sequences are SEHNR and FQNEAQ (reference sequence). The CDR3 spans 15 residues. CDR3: CASSFGQGGDTEAFF. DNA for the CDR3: TGTGCCAGCAGCTTTGGACAGGGGGGCGACACTGAAGCTTTCTTT.

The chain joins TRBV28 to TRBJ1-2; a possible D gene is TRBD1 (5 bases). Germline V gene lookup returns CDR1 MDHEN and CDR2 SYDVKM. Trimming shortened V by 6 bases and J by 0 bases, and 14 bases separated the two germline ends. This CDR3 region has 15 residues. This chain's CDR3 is CASSLRGLANYGYTF. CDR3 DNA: TGTGCCAGCAGCCTACGGGGACTTGCTAACTATGGCTACACCTTC.

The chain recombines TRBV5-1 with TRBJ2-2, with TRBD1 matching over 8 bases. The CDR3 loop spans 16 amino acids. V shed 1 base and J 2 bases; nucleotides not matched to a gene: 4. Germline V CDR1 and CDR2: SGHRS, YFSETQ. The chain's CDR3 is CASSLTGQGNTGELFF. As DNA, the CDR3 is TGCGCCAGCAGCTTGACTGGACAGGGTAACACCGGGGAGCTGTTTTTT.

CDR3 nucleotides: TGTGCCAGTGCATCGCAGGGGGAACGACAGCCCCAGCATTTT. Protein product: CASASQGERQPQHF. V and J are TRBV6-5 and TRBJ1-5, with TRBD1 matching 7 bases. Germline V lookup: CDR1 MNHEY, CDR2 SVGAGI. The J segment lost 7 bases and the V segment lost 9 bases, leaving 12 bases of the junction unmatched. This CDR3 is built from 14 residues.

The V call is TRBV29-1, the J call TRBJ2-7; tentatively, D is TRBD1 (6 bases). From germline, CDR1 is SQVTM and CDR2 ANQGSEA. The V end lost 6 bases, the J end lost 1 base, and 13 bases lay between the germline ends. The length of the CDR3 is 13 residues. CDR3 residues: CSVGTPRSYEQYF. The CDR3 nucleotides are TGCAGCGTGGGGACACCAAGATCCTACGAGCAGTACTTC.

CDR3 region: CASTPGGQYQETQYF. The CDR3 DNA follows: TGTGCCAGCACTCCGGGGGGACAGTACCAAGAGACCCAGTACTTC. The chain has TRBV28 and TRBJ2-5; the D call may be TRBD1 or TRBD2 (7 bases each). This CDR3 has 15 amino acids. V lost 7 bases and J lost 0, with 15 bases in between. Germline V CDR1 and CDR2: MDHEN, SYDVKM.

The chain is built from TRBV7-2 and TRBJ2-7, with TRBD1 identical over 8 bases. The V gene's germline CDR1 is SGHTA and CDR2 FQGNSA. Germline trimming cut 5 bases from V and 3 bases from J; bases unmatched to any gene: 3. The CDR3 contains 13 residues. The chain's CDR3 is CASSLTGVYEQYF. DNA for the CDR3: TGTGCCAGCAGCCTGACAGGGGTCTACGAGCAGTACTTC.

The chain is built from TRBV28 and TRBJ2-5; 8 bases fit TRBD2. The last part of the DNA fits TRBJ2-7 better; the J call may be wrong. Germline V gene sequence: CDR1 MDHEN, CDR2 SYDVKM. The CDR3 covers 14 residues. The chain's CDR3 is CASSSTSVSYEQYF. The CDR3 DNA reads TGTGCCAGCAGTTCGACTAGCGTCTCCTACGAGCAGTACTTC.

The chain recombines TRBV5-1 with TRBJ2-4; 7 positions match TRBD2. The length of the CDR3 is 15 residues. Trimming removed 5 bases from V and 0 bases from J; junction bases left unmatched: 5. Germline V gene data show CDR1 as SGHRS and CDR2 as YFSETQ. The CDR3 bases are TGCGCCAGCAGTTTTGTAGCGGGAGCCAAAAACATTCAGTACTTC. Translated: CASSFVAGAKNIQYF.

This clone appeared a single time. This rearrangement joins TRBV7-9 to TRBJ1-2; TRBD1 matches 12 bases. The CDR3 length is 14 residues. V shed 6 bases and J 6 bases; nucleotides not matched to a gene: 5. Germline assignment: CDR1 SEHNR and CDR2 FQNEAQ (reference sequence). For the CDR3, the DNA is TGTGCCAGCAGTACCGGGACAGGGGGCGATGGCTACACCTTC. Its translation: CASSTGTGGDGYTF.

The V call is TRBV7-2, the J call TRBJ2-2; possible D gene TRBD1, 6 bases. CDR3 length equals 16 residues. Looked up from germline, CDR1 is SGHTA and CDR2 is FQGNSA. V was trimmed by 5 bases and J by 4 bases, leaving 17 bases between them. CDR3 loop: CASSRRTASITGELFF. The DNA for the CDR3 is TGTGCCAGCAGCCGCAGGACAGCGTCGATCACCGGGGAGCTGTTTTTT. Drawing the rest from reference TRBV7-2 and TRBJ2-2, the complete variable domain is GAGVSQSPSNKVTEKGKDVELRCDPISGHTALYWYRQSLGQGLEFLIYFQGNSAPDKSGLPSDRFSAERTGGSVSTLTIQRTQQEDSAVYLCASSRRTASITGELFFGEGSRLTVL.

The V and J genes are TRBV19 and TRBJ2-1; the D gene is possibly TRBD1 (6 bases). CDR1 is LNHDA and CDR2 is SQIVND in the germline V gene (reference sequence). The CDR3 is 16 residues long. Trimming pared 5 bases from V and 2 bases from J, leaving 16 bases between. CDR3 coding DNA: TGTGCCAGTAGTCGACCCGGTGGGACACCCTACAATGAGCAGTTCTTC. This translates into CASSRPGGTPYNEQFF.

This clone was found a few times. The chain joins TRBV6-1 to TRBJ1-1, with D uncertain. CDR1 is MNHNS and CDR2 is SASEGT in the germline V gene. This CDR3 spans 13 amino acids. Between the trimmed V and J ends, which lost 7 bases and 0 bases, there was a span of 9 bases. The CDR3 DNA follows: TGTGCCAGCACAAGTAGCCTGAACACTGAAGCTTTCTTT. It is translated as CASTSSLNTEAFF.

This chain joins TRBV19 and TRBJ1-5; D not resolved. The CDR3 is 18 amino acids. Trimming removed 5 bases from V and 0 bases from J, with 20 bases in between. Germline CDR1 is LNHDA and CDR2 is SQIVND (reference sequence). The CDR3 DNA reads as TGTGCCAGTAGTGCCCCGGGCCGGACGGGAAGTAGCAATCAGCCCCAGCATTTT. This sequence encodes CASSAPGRTGSSNQPQHF.

This CDR3 is CASNSYRTDTQYF. Written as DNA, the CDR3 is TGTGCCAGCAATTCGTATCGCACAGATACGCAGTATTTT. V usage is TRBV28 and J usage is TRBJ2-3; no reliable D call. CDR1 is MDHEN and CDR2 is SYDVKM in the germline V gene. CDR3 length: 13 residues. Trimming shortened V by 7 bases and J by 1 base, and 9 bases separated the two germline ends.